These 4 T cell receptor beta chains were sequenced from one sample in a study of blood T cell repertoires in COVID-19. Only in-frame clones appear in the TCRdb table, and some are missing; sequencing was by immunoSEQ multiplex PCR. The sample lists 170,000 or so clones; approximately 86% were seen once. Sequencing was done on a sample of peripheral blood. The receptors here all came from a man aged 50 to 59 with active or convalescent COVID-19.

This rearrangement joins TRBV6-5 to TRBJ1-5; 9 bases are a match to TRBD1. The CDR3 is 14 amino acids. The V segment lost 5 bases and the J segment 5 bases; nucleotides outside the gene matches: 4. Germline values: CDR1 MNHEY, CDR2 SVGAGI. DNA for the CDR3: TGTGCCAGCAGTCCCGGGACAGGGCATCAGCCCCAGCATTTT. Encoded protein: CASSPGTGHQPQHF.

This chain uses TRBV7-7 with TRBJ2-7; 9 bases agree with TRBD1. CDR1 and CDR2 (germline): SSHAT, FNYEAQ (reference sequence). This CDR3 is 14 amino acids long. After removal of 5 bases from V and 1 base from J, the junction contained 3 bases not matched to a gene. The CDR3 DNA sequence: TGTGCCAGCAGCCCCGGGACAGGGTCCTACGAGCAGTACTTC. Translating it yields CASSPGTGSYEQYF.

The V gene is TRBV29-1, the J gene TRBJ1-1; tentative D call: TRBD1 (5 bases). There are 14 residues in the CDR3. V was trimmed by 4 bases and J by 3 bases, leaving 15 bases between them. The germline CDR1 and CDR2 sequences are SQVTM and ANQGSEA. The CDR3 sequence is CSVVGQGGDTEAFF. CDR3 nucleotide sequence: TGCAGCGTTGTCGGTCAGGGAGGGGACACTGAAGCTTTCTTT.

The V and J genes are TRBV18 and TRBJ2-7, with 13 bases lining up with TRBD2. Germline lookup yields CDR1 KGHSH and CDR2 LQKENI. This CDR3 is built from 17 residues. V gave up 5 bases and J gave up 7 bases; unmatched junction bases: 14. The CDR3 sequence: CASSSGLAGAHFGEQYF. Here the CDR3 DNA reads TGTGCCAGCTCATCAGGACTAGCGGGGGCCCATTTTGGTGAGCAGTACTTC.